This T cell receptor (beta chain) was obtained from a study of shared clonotypes between healthy human individuals (dated by TCRdb to between 2020 and 2021). About the study as a whole: The cohort included three men and a couple of women between 18 and 49 years of age. For each donor, three plates each were used for CD4 naive and CD4 memory, two plates were used for CD8 naive, and one plate was used for CD8 memory. To estimate repertoire size and how much clonotype sharing occurs between individuals, the study deeply sequenced the blood TCR repertoires of several healthy adults. Libraries were prepared and TCR repertoires were sequenced by different laboratories using diverse techniques, in order to increase sequencing depth and limit assay-specific biases. Per donor, leukapheresis produced somewhere between about 0.8 and 9 billion PBMCs.

CDR1 MNHEY and CDR2 SVGAGI are derived from the germline V gene. Deletion took 2 bases off V and 6 bases off J, with a span of 8 bases between the germline ends. There are 14 amino acids in the CDR3, from cysteine to phenylalanine inclusive. Just CDR3 DNA is preserved here, 42 bases in frame from base 1. A word on this clone: What antigen it recognizes has not been identified. Base qualities are not at hand, and no much larger clone is one base apart.

TCR CDR3 regions were amplified from genomic DNA by multiplex PCR using the deep immunoSEQ assay. Extracted genomic DNA from each cell subset was distributed evenly across all wells of several immunoSEQ 96-well plates, and each plate was treated as a replicate. For sorted subsets, around 200 ng genomic DNA, equal to 30,000 or so T cell genomes, was loaded into each replicate PCR. The purified libraries were quantified using a Qubit 3.0 fluorometer, sized with a Bioanalyzer 2100, and then quantified again using the KAPA Library Quantification kit. A separate single-read 150-cycle Illumina NextSeq 550 flow cell was used to sequence each immunoSEQ 96-well plate. The source study handled its data this way. Because the immunoSEQ output included only junctional sequences and no quality scores, the filtering could not be the same as the filtering used for full-length reads. Sequences were annotated with PyIR, a Python wrapper for IgBLAST v1.9, using IMGT germline references to assign V/J genes and CDR3. Reads with weak V/J assignments (E-value above 1e-6), missing CDR3, stop codons, out-of-frame junctions, or ambiguous translated residues were removed. V3J clonotypes were defined as sequences sharing the same inferred V gene, J gene, and CDR3 amino acid sequence. To compute the percentage overlap between repertoires, the number of shared unique clonotypes was divided by the size of the smaller repertoire. Repertoire richness was assessed with RTK rarefaction, the Chao1 estimator, and Recon v2.1 estimates of unobserved clonotypes. Generation probabilities for all TCRbeta clonotypes obtained by the gDNA method from a handful of donors were computed using OLGA. This immuneACCESS table, as held by TCRdb, lists in-frame sequences with V and J called but not all clones. Of the missing ones, under half trace to an unresolved V gene in checked studies; the others have no known cause. V and J calls and clone size are as listed in that table; D and trimming were resolved from the DNA. Within this sample are about 980,000 clones, with 76% of them counted one time only. The ten largest account for about 1.5% of the sample.

The donors were healthy, HIV-negative adults with no recently reported acute infections or vaccinations. Every donor was a Caucasian adult living in Nashville, Tennessee, USA. Magnetic negative selection was used to enrich CD4+ T cells, after which naive cells were positively selected on CD45RA and the negative fraction became the memory subset. Blood was obtained by leukapheresis, after which PBMCs were separated by Ficoll-Histopaque density gradient centrifugation and cryopreserved in liquid nitrogen vapor phase. Purity and quantity of every magnetically sorted T cell population were checked by analytical flow cytometry. From each sorted fraction, genomic DNA was isolated and quantified by UV absorbance on a Nanodrop 2000c. The study at large found these results: Naive subsets generally had larger estimated clonotype richness than memory subsets did. Across a handful of donors, 4.5% to 6.5% of naive CD4, over 3% of naive CD8, roughly 2.3% of memory CD4, and around 0.4% of memory CD8 clonotypes were shared. Pairwise subsampling led to the expectation that sequencing depth would affect the degree of clonotype sharing among donors. The genetic and exposure-history diversity represented was limited by the small number of donors. Sampling was limited to blood, and TCR repertoires in tissue likely differ from TCR repertoires in blood. Incomplete sequencing was indicated by rarefaction of sorted-subset datasets, despite the large sequencing depth. Higher generation probabilities were observed for clonotypes shared by all four sorted-subset donors than for non-shared clonotypes.

The sequence is built from TRBV6-5 and TRBJ1-6, with a weak D call of TRBD1 (6 bases match). Sequencing input: memory CD4+ T cells sorted from blood. The cell subset or site label here, explained by the study, means: CD45RA-negative fraction. The TCR sequence derives from a young man in good health. CDR3 reads: CASSYGQLNSPLHF. The bases are TGTGCCAGCAGTTACGGACAGCTTAATTCACCCCTCCACTTT.